A selection of T cell receptor beta chains follows, all from one sample in a study of cytomegalovirus exposure and HLA in healthy donors. The table came from immunoSEQ multiplex PCR; TCRdb's copy has only in-frame clones and leaves some out. The sample lists over 150,000 clones; 78% were seen once. The sequencing input was PBMCs. Receptor source: a woman between 45 and 60 years old in good health and CMV-seropositive. Each CDR3 is given without its conserved first and last residue. Each record gives: J gene, clone size, V gene, D gene, CDR3 protein. The D gene is left open where the match is weak. Size values are once, few and many counts, or a class for expanded clones, and some rows have none.

>TRBJ2-5|once|TRBV19|TRBD1
ASSITPQDRVSETQY
>TRBJ1-3|once|TRBV7-2|-
ASSPGQLSGNTIY
>TRBJ2-5|-|TRBV29-1|-
SVGEETQY
>TRBJ1-2|-|TRBV28|TRBD1
ASSLFQTGGTDGYT
>TRBJ2-1|-|TRBV6-6|TRBD2
ASRISGRAAEQF
>TRBJ2-7|-|TRBV7-3|TRBD2
ASSLSPGLAGLGEQY
>TRBJ2-1|-|TRBV5-1|TRBD1
ASSSTGESYNEQF
>TRBJ2-2|-|TRBV6-5|TRBD1
ASRRQGVNTGELF
>TRBJ2-1|-|TRBV28|-
ASSIGGEGYNEQF
>TRBJ2-6|-|TRBV29-1|-
SVEASGANGLT
>TRBJ2-3|-|TRBV11-3|-
ASSYMSTDTQY
>TRBJ2-2|-|TRBV9|TRBD2
ASSEGGSGGRTGELF
>TRBJ2-3|few|TRBV5-1|-
ASSLGPTDTQY
>TRBJ1-6|few|TRBV19|TRBD1
ASSPRQGHFNSPLH
>TRBJ2-2|-|TRBV20-1|-
SATDTGELF
>TRBJ1-2|-|TRBV27|-
ASSLSTGNTYGYT
>TRBJ1-5|-|TRBV19|-
ASIGGGSEARPQH
>TRBJ1-2|-|TRBV19|TRBD1
ASSIGGQAERYT
>TRBJ2-1|-|TRBV11-1|-
ASSLAGAYNEQF
>TRBJ1-1|-|TRBV14|-
ASRLNDGIEAF
>TRBJ2-2|-|TRBV19|-
ASRDRTNTGELF
>TRBJ2-3|-|TRBV5-1|-
ASSSGHRDTQY
>TRBJ1-3|-|TRBV11-3|TRBD1
ASSFLPGQGLYTIY
>TRBJ1-1|-|TRBV5-1|-
ASSLAGDGTEAF
>TRBJ1-4|-|TRBV30|-
AWAGEDSFNEKLF
>TRBJ2-7|-|TRBV19|-
ASSSGSGRSYEQY
>TRBJ2-2|-|TRBV19|-
ASSIVQGTTGELF
>TRBJ2-3|-|TRBV13|TRBD2
ASSLASGGEWTDTQY
>TRBJ1-1|-|TRBV9|-
ASSVAQLNTEAF
>TRBJ1-5|-|TRBV28|TRBD1
ASSLTGQGDQPQH
>TRBJ2-1|-|TRBV5-4|-
ASSLAGLLNEQF
>TRBJ1-2|few|TRBV18|TRBD1
ASSPIGQAQGYT
>TRBJ1-2|-|TRBV5-6|TRBD1
ASSLGQGIWDYGYT
>TRBJ2-3|-|TRBV4-1|-
ASSPVERVTDTQY
>TRBJ2-2|-|TRBV10-3|TRBD1
AISRDRENGELF
>TRBJ2-1|-|TRBV28|TRBD2
ASSLSTRGQWGGSEQF
>TRBJ2-7|-|TRBV2|-
ASSEGLAGPSYEQY
>TRBJ2-7|few|TRBV11-2|-
ASSLDLFSDYEQY
>TRBJ1-1|once|TRBV6-5|TRBD1
ASSSAGQLNTEAF
>TRBJ1-2|few|TRBV4-3|TRBD1
ASSQDHRGYGYT
>TRBJ2-7|few|TRBV5-6|TRBD1
ASSSLTGYVEQY
>-|-|TRBV6-5|TRBD2
ASSRLADSYEQY
>TRBJ1-2|-|TRBV10-3|-
ARAFGGIQQVSYYGYT
>TRBJ2-1|-|TRBV4-3|TRBD1
ASSHDIGQGAIHEQF
>TRBJ2-6|-|TRBV4-2|-
ASVPTATTSGANVLT
>TRBJ1-1|-|TRBV10-3|TRBD1
TINEGTGNTEAF